This T cell receptor (beta chain) was recorded in a study of shared clonotypes between healthy human individuals. Whole-study context: CD8 memory received one plate per donor, CD8 naive two, CD4 memory three and CD4 naive three.

Study donors comprised healthy, HIV-negative adults devoid of recent acute infection or vaccination. Produced via immunoSEQ multiplex PCR; TCRdb's table is partial and in-frame only. Counted here are 2 million to 3 million clones, 93% occurring once; the ten biggest clones make up around 0.37%. Germline trimming cut 4 bases from V and 9 bases from J; bases unmatched to any gene: 10. This CDR3 region has 14 residues. From germline, CDR1 is SGHRS and CDR2 YFSETQ. Sequenced: naive CD4+ T cells from PBMCs. As for subset: CD45RA+ positively selected. The J gene is TRBJ2-4, the V gene TRBV5-1, with 7 bases matching TRBD1. This receptor was obtained from a man younger than 35 in good health. Some clones in this sample may be carry-over from other donors' samples. The CDR3 here is CASSTGQTGVIQYF. Here the CDR3 DNA reads TGCGCCAGCAGCACGGGACAGACGGGCGTCATTCAGTACTTC.